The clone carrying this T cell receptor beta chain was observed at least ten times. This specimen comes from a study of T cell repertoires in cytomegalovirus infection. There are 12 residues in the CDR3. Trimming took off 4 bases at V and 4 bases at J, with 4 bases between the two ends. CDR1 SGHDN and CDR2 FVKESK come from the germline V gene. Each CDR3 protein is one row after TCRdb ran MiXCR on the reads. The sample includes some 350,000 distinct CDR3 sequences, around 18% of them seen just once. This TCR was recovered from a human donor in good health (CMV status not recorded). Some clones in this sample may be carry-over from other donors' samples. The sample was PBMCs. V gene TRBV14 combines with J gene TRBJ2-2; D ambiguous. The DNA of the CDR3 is TGTGCCAGCAGCCCCTTCACCGGGGAGCTGTTTTTT. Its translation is CASSPFTGELFF.